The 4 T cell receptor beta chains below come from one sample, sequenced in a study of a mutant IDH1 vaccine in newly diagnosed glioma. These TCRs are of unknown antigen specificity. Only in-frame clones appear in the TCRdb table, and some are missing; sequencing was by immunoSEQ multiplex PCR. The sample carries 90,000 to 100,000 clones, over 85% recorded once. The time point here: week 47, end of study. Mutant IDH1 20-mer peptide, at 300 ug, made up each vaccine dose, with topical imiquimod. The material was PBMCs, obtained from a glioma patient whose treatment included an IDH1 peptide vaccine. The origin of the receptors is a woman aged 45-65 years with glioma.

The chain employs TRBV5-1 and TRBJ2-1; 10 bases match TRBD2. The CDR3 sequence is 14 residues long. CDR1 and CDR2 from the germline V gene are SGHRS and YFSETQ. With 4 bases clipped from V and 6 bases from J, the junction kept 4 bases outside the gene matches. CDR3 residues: CASSGSGRANEQFF. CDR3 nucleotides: TGCGCCAGCAGCGGGAGCGGGAGGGCCAATGAGCAGTTCTTC.

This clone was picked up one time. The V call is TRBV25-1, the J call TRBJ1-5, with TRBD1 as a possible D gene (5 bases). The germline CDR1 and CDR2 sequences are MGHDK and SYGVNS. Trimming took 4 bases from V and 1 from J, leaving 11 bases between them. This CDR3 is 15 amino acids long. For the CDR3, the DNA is TGTGCCAGCAGTGGCCAGGGATCGAGCAATCAGCCCCAGCATTTT. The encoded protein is CASSGQGSSNQPQHF.

The CDR3 sequence is CASRSGITYEQYF. In DNA, the CDR3 is TGTGCCAGTAGATCAGGGATAACCTACGAGCAGTACTTC. This chain joins TRBV19 and TRBJ2-7, with a weak D call TRBD1 (5 bases). The CDR3 loop spans 13 amino acids. V gave up 6 bases and J gave up 2 bases, with 11 bases separating them. Germline V gene lookup returns CDR1 LNHDA and CDR2 SQIVND (reference sequence). The whole variable domain, remainder taken from reference TRBV19 and TRBJ2-7, is DGGITQSPKYLFRKEGQNVTLSCEQNLNHDAMYWYRQDPGQGLRLIYYSQIVNDFQKGDIAEGYSVSREKKESFPLTVTSAQKNPTAFYLCASRSGITYEQYFGPGTRLTVT.

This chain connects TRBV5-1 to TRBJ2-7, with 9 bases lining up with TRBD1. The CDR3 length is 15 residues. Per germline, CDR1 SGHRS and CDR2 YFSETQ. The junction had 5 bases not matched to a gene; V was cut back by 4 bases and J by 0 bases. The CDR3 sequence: CASSRPGQGSYEQYF. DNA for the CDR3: TGCGCCAGCAGCAGGCCGGGACAGGGCTCCTACGAGCAGTACTTC.